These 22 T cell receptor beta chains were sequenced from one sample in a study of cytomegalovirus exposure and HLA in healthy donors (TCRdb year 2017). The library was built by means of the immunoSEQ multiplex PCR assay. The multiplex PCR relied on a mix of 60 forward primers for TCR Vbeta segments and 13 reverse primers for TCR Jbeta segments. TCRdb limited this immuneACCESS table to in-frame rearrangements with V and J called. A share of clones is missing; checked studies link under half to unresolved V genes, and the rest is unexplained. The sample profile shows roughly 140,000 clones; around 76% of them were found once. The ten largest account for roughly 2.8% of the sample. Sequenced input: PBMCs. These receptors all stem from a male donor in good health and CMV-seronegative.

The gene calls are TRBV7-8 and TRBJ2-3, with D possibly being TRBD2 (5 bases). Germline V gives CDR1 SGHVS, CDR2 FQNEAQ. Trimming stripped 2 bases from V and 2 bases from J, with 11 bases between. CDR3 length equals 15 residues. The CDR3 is CASSLSGGNTDTQYF. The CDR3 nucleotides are TGTGCCAGCAGCTTAAGCGGCGGAAACACAGATACGCAGTATTTT.

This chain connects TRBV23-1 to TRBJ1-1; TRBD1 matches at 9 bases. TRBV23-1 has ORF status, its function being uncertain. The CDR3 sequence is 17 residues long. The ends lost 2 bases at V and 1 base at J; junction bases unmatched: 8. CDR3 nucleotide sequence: TGCGCCAGCAGTCAAGGACAGGGGCTTAACGGGAACACTGAAGCTTTCTTT. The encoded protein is CASSQGQGLNGNTEAFF.

The CDR3: CASSVGAESNQPQHF. CDR3 in DNA: TGTGCCAGCAGCGTAGGGGCAGAAAGCAATCAGCCCCAGCATTTT. The chain recombines TRBV9 with TRBJ1-5, with unresolved D. V gave up 0 bases and J gave up 1 base, with 8 bases separating them. This CDR3 is built from 15 residues. Germline V CDR1 and CDR2: SGDLS, YYNGEE.

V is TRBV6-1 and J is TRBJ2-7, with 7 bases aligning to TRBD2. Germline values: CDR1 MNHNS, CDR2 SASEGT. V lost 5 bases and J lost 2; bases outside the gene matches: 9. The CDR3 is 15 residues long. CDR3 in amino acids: CASSPQSGATYEQYF. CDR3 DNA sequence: TGTGCCAGCAGTCCTCAAAGCGGGGCTACCTACGAGCAGTACTTC.

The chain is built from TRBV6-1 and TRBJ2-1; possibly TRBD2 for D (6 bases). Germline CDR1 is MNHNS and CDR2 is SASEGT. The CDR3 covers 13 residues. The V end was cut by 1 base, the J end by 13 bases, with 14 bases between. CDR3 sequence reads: CASSEGGWAGQFF. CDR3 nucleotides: TGTGCCAGCAGTGAAGGAGGGTGGGCGGGACAGTTCTTC.

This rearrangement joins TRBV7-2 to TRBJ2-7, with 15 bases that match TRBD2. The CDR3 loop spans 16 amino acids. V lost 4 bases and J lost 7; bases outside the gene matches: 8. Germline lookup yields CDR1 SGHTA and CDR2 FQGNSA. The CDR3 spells CASSSRGLAGGHEQYF. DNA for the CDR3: TGTGCCAGCAGCTCAAGAGGACTAGCGGGGGGGCATGAGCAGTACTTC.

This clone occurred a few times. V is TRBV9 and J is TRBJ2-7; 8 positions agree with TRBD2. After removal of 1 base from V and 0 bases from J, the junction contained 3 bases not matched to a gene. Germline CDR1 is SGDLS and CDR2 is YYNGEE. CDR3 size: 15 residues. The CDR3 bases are TGTGCCAGCAGCGTATTAGCGGGGATCTCCTACGAGCAGTACTTC. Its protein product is CASSVLAGISYEQYF.

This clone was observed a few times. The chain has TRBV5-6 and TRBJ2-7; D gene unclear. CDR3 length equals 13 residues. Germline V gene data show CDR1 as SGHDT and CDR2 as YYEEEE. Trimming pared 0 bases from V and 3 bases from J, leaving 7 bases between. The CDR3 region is CASSLVNSYEQYF. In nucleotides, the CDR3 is TGTGCCAGCAGCTTGGTTAATAGCTACGAGCAGTACTTC. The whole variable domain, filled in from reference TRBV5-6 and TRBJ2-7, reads DAGVTQSPTHLIKTRGQQVTLRCSPKSGHDTVSWYQQALGQGPQFIFQYYEEEERQRGNFPDRFSGHQFPNYSSELNVNALLLGDSALYLCASSLVNSYEQYFGPGTRLTVT.

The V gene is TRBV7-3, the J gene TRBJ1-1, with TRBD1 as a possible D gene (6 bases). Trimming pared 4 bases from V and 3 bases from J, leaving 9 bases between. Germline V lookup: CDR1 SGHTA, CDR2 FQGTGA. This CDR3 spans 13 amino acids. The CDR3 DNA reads TGTGCCAGCAGCTGGGACATTTACACTGAAGCTTTCTTT. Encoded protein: CASSWDIYTEAFF.

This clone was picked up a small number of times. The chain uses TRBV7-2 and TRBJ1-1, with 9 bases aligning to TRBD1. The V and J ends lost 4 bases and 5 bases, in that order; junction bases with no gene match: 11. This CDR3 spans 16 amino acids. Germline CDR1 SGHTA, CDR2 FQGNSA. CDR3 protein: CASSYTGTGWGTEAFF. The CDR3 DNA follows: TGTGCCAGCAGCTACACCGGGACAGGGTGGGGGACTGAAGCTTTCTTT.

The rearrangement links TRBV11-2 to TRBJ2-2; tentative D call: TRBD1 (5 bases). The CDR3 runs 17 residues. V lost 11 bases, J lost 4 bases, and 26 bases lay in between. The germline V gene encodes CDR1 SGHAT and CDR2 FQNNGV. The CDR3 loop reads CARLGRVQRGSTGELFF. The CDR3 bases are TGTGCCCGCTTGGGCAGGGTTCAACGTGGTAGCACCGGGGAGCTGTTTTTT.

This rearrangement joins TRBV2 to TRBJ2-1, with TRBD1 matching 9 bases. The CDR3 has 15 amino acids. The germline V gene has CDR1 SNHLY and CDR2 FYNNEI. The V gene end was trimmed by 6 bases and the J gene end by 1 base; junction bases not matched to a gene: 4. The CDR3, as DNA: TGTGCCAGCAGATCACAGGGGGCATCCTACAATGAGCAGTTCTTC. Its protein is CASRSQGASYNEQFF.

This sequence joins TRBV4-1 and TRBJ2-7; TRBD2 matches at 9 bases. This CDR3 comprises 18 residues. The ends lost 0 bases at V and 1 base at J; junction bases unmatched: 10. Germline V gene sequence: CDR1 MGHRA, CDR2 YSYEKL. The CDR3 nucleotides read TGCGCCAGCAGCCAAGAGGGTTGGAGACTAGCGGTTTCCTACGAGCAGTACTTC. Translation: CASSQEGWRLAVSYEQYF.

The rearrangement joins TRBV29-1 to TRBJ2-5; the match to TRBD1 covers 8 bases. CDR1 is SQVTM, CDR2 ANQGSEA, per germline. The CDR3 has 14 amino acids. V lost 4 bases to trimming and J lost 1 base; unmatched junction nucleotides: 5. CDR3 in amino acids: CSVVGQGTQETQYF. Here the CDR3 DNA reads TGCAGCGTTGTCGGACAGGGCACCCAAGAGACCCAGTACTTC.

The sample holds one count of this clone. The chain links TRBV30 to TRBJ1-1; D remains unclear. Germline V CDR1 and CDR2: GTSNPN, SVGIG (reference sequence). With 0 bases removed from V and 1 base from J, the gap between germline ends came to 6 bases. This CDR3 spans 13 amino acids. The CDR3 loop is CAWSVRWNTEAFF. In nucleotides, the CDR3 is TGTGCCTGGAGTGTACGGTGGAACACTGAAGCTTTCTTT.

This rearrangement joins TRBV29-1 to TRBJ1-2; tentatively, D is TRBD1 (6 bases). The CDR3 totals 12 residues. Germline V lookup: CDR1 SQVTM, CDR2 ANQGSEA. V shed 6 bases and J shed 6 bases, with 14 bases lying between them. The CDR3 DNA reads TGCAGCGTGGGGGCCTCGAGGGATGGCTACACCTTC. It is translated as CSVGASRDGYTF.

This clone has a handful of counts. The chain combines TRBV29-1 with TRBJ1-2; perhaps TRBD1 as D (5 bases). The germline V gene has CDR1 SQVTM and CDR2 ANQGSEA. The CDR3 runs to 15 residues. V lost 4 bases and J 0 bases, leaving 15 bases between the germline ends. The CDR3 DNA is TGCAGCGTTGCCCCCAGACAGAAAGCTAACTATGGCTACACCTTC. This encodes CSVAPRQKANYGYTF.

The CDR3 sequence is CASSVDGGSSEAFF. Written as DNA, the CDR3 is TGTGCCAGCAGCGTAGATGGGGGGTCTTCTGAAGCTTTCTTT. The chain links TRBV9 to TRBJ1-1; TRBD1 is a possible D gene (5 bases). In germline, CDR1 is SGDLS, CDR2 YYNGEE. V was trimmed by 0 bases and J by 6 bases, leaving 12 bases between them. This CDR3 is built from 14 residues.

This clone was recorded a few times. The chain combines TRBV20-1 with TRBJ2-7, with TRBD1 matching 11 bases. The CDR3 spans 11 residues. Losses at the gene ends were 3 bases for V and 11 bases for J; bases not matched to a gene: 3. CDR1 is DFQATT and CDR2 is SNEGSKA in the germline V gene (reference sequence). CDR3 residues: CSARGDRGEYF. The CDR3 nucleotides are TGCAGTGCTAGGGGGGACAGGGGGGAGTACTTC.

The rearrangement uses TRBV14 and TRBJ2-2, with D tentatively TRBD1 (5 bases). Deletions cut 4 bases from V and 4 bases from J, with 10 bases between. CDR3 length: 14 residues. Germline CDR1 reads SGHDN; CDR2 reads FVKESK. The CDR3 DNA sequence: TGTGCCAGCAGCCCCGACAGCGTCACCGGGGAGCTGTTTTTT. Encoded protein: CASSPDSVTGELFF.

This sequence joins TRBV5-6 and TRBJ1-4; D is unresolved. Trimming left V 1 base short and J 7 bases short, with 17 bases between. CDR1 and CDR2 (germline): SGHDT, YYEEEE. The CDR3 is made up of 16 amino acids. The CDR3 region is CASSLWSEGWREKLFF. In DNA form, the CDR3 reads TGTGCCAGCAGCTTGTGGTCAGAGGGTTGGCGTGAAAAACTGTTTTTT.

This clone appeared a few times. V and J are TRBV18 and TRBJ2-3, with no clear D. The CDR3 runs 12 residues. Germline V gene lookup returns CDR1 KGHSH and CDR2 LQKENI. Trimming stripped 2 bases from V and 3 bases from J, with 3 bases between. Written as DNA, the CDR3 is TGTGCCAGCTCACCAGAGACAGATACGCAGTATTTT. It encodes CASSPETDTQYF.